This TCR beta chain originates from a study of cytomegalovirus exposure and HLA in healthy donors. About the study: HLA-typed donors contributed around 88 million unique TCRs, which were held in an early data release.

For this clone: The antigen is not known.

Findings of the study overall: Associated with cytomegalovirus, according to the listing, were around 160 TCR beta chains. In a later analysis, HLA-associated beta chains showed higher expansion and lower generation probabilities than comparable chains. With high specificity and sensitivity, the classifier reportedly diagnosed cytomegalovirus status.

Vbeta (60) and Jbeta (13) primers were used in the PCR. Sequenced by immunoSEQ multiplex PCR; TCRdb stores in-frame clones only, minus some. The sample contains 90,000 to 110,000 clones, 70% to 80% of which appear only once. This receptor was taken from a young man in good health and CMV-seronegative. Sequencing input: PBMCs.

The CDR3 spells CASITSGLHYEQYF. The CDR3 DNA is TGTGCCAGCATTACAAGTGGACTCCACTACGAGCAGTACTTC. V is TRBV28 and J is TRBJ2-7; TRBD2 is a possible D gene (5 bases). V gave up 7 bases and J gave up 3 bases, with 16 bases separating them. CDR1 and CDR2 (germline): MDHEN, SYDVKM. The CDR3 spans 14 residues.